What follows is one TCR beta chain and its context. The specificity of this receptor is unknown. Per-base quality was not reported, and no clone a single base away is much larger than it. The library was built by means of the immunoSEQ multiplex PCR assay. Here the immuneACCESS table is served through TCRdb, limited to in-frame sequences with V and J called. Missing clones are a known gap in these copies; in checked studies unresolved V genes cover under half, and the rest lacks a known reason. The sample table records about 69,000 clones; about nine tenths of these occur just once. The top ten clonotypes cover 19% of the sample. This record comes from a study of control samples from healthy donors and cancer patients (dated by TCRdb to 2020 to 2022). Measured from the cysteine to the phenylalanine, the CDR3 is 12 residues long. Here the CDR3 DNA is all that survives: 36 bases in frame from base 1. For CDR1 and CDR2, the germline V gene lists MGHRA and YSYEKL. A distance of 4 bases separates the germline ends of V and J, which lose 3 bases and 4 bases respectively.

This TCR was sampled from a man in his sixties with lung cancer. Rearrangement joined TRBV4-1 to TRBJ1-5; too little of a D gene remains to name it. The source material was PBMCs. The CDR3 protein sequence reads: CASSHINQPQHF. The nucleotide sequence is TGCGCCAGCAGCCATATAAATCAGCCCCAGCATTTT.